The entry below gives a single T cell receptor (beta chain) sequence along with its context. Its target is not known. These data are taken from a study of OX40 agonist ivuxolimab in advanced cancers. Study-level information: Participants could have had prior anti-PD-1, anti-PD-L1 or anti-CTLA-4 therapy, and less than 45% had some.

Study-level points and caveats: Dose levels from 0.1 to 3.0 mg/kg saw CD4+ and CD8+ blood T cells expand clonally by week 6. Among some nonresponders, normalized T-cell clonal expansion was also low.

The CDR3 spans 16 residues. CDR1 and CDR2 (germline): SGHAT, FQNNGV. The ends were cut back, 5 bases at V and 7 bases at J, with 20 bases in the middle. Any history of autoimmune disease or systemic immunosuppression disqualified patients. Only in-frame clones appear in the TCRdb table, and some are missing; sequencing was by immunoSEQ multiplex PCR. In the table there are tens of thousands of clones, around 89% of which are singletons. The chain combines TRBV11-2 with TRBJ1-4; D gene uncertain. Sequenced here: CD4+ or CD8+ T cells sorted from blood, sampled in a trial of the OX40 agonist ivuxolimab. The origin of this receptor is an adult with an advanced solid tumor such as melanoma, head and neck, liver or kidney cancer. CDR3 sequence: CASSPIGGDGVEKLFF. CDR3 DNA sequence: TGTGCCAGCAGCCCAATAGGTGGGGATGGGGTTGAAAAACTGTTTTTT.